The rows below give T cell receptor beta chains drawn from one sample of a study of blood T cell repertoires in COVID-19. Method: immunoSEQ multiplex PCR; TCRdb's copy keeps in-frame clones and lacks some. Of approximately 530,000 clones listed, around 90% are singletons. The specimen was peripheral blood. These receptors all come from a woman between 45 and 60 years old with COVID-19, enrolled during active disease. Both conserved end residues are part of each CDR3. The D gene is left open where the match is weak. Where a row states a size, it is once, few, many or the class of an expanded clone; other rows omit it.

J gene	V gene	D gene	clone size	CDR3 protein	CDR3 DNA
TRBJ1-4	TRBV7-9	-	once	CASSLGLGANEKLFF	TGTGCCAGCAGCTTAGGACTAGGGGCTAATGAAAAACTGTTTTTT
TRBJ1-2	TRBV28	TRBD1	-	CASRFSSGTGGYGYTF	TGTGCCAGCAGGTTTTCTTCCGGGACAGGGGGCTATGGCTACACCTTC
TRBJ2-7	TRBV6-1	TRBD1	-	CASSESTGGYIWEQYF	TGTGCCAGCAGTGAATCAACAGGGGGATATATCTGGGAGCAGTACTTC
TRBJ1-1	TRBV28	-	-	CASSFQGQTEAFF	TGTGCCAGCAGTTTCCAGGGTCAGACTGAAGCTTTCTTT
TRBJ1-2	TRBV5-1	-	-	CASSPGGGTEWGHHYGYTF	TGCGCCAGCAGCCCGGGGGGGGGCACCGAGTGGGGCCACCACTATGGCTACACCTTC
TRBJ1-2	TRBV5-1	TRBD1	-	CASSYGQGPYGYTF	TGCGCCAGCAGCTATGGACAGGGCCCCTATGGCTACACCTTC
TRBJ2-3	TRBV7-9	-	-	CATGGSTDTQYF	TGTGCCACCGGTGGTTCGACAGATACGCAGTATTTT
TRBJ2-5	TRBV5-4	TRBD1	-	CASSYQTGGAEETQYF	TGTGCCAGCAGCTACCAGACAGGGGGCGCGGAAGAGACCCAGTACTTC
TRBJ1-2	TRBV5-1	TRBD1	-	CASSLTGTNYGYTF	TGCGCCAGCAGCCTGACAGGGACTAACTATGGCTACACCTTC
TRBJ1-2	TRBV2	TRBD1	-	CASTIDRGVYYGYTF	TGTGCCAGCACTATAGACAGGGGCGTTTACTATGGCTACACCTTC
TRBJ1-5	TRBV7-2	TRBD1	-	CASSRRGRDQPQHF	TGTGCCAGCAGCCGCAGGGGGCGTGATCAGCCCCAGCATTTT
TRBJ2-4	TRBV5-1	TRBD1	-	CASSLDRGSEDIQYF	TGCGCCAGCAGCTTGGACAGGGGGTCTGAAGACATTCAGTACTTC
TRBJ1-1	TRBV12-3/TRBV12-4	-	-	CASSFQGGTEAFF	TGTGCCAGCAGTTTCCAGGGCGGCACTGAAGCTTTCTTT
TRBJ1-2	TRBV12-3/TRBV12-4	TRBD1	-	CASSSGGGGYTF	TGTGCCAGCAGTTCAGGGGGAGGTGGCTACACCTTC
TRBJ2-2	TRBV3-1/TRBV3-2	-	-	CASSPRQGSGTGELFF	TGTGCCAGCAGCCCGCGGCAGGGATCAGGCACCGGGGAGCTGTTTTTT
TRBJ2-7	TRBV20-1	-	-	CSAILRYEQYF	TGCAGTGCTATACTACGCTACGAGCAGTACTTC
TRBJ2-5	TRBV30	TRBD1	-	CAQGLSRGRTQYF	TGTGCCCAAGGGCTCTCGAGGGGGCGGACCCAGTACTTC
TRBJ1-1	TRBV12-3/TRBV12-4	-	-	CASSLVSTGAFF	TGTGCCAGCAGTTTAGTTTCCACGGGGGCTTTCTTT
TRBJ2-2	TRBV3-1/TRBV3-2	-	-	CASSRRQDLNTGELFF	TGTGCCAGCAGCCGTCGACAGGACTTGAACACCGGGGAGCTGTTTTTT
TRBJ1-1	TRBV5-1	-	-	CASSWQGTEAFF	TGCGCCAGCAGCTGGCAGGGGACTGAAGCTTTCTTT
TRBJ1-1	TRBV5-1	-	-	CASSRGGGNTEAFF	TGCGCCAGCAGCCGGGGCGGGGGGAACACTGAAGCTTTCTTT
TRBJ1-4	TRBV5-4	TRBD1	-	CASSLGQGDEKLFF	TGTGCCAGCAGCTTGGGACAGGGGGACGAAAAACTGTTTTTT
TRBJ1-2	TRBV10-2	-	-	CASSGQGRDYGYTF	TGCGCCAGCAGTGGTCAGGGTCGGGACTATGGCTACACCTTC
TRBJ1-1	TRBV7-2	-	-	CASSLGGGVTEAFF	TGTGCCAGCAGCTTAGGGGGAGGGGTCACTGAAGCTTTCTTT
TRBJ1-1	TRBV3-1/TRBV3-2	-	-	CASSPTLLGVKAFF	TGTGCCAGCAGCCCCACTTTATTAGGGGTAAAAGCTTTCTTT
TRBJ2-3	TRBV11-3	TRBD2	-	CASSPGLADHTAGTDTQYF	TGTGCCAGCAGCCCGGGACTAGCCGATCACACGGCTGGCACAGATACGCAGTATTTT
TRBJ1-1	TRBV24-1	TRBD1	-	CATRTDRGNTEAFF	TGTGCCACCAGGACCGACAGGGGGAACACTGAAGCTTTCTTT
TRBJ2-5	TRBV2	TRBD1	-	CASRRDRAKETQYF	TGTGCCAGCCGGAGAGACAGGGCAAAAGAGACCCAGTACTTC
TRBJ1-6	TRBV5-1	-	-	CASSADGSFSGSPLHF	TGCGCCAGCAGCGCCGACGGGAGCTTCTCGGGTTCACCCCTCCACTTT
TRBJ1-6	TRBV19	-	-	CASSIIRGENSPLHF	TGTGCCAGTAGTATTATCCGGGGAGAGAATTCACCCCTCCACTTT
TRBJ2-3	TRBV4-2	-	-	CASSQDEAANSYSTDTQYF	TGTGCCAGCAGCCAAGATGAGGCGGCCAATTCGTATAGCACAGATACGCAGTATTTT
TRBJ2-3	TRBV23-1	TRBD2	-	CAILPAGGHRDTQYF	TGCGCCATCCTGCCAGCGGGGGGGCACCGGGATACGCAGTATTTT
TRBJ1-2	TRBV5-5	-	few	CASSQKPGGYTF	TGTGCCAGCAGCCAGAAACCAGGGGGCTACACCTTC
TRBJ2-1	TRBV5-1	-	-	CASSLGLSPTYNEQFF	TGCGCCAGCAGCTTGGGACTTTCCCCTACCTACAATGAGCAGTTCTTC
TRBJ1-2	TRBV7-3	-	-	CASSLTGTEDGYTF	TGTGCCAGCAGCTTAACGGGGACTGAGGATGGCTACACCTTC
TRBJ2-1	TRBV2	TRBD2	-	CASSGMTSGVDEQFF	TGTGCCAGCAGTGGGATGACTAGCGGGGTCGATGAGCAGTTCTTC
TRBJ1-5	TRBV20-1	-	-	CSASQGLVGPQHF	TGCAGTGCTAGTCAGGGACTGGTAGGACCCCAGCATTTT
TRBJ1-1	TRBV4-1	-	-	CASSQVGGDNTEAFF	TGCGCCAGCAGCCAAGTGGGGGGAGACAACACTGAAGCTTTCTTT
TRBJ2-7	TRBV5-1	-	-	CASSLDSTRAFYEQYF	TGCGCCAGCAGCTTAGATAGCACACGAGCCTTCTACGAGCAGTACTTC
TRBJ1-6	TRBV4-1	TRBD1	-	CASSQVPKTGNNSPLHF	TGCGCCAGCAGCCAAGTTCCGAAGACAGGGAATAATTCACCCCTCCACTTT
TRBJ2-3	TRBV29-1	-	once	CSVEEGAGSTDTQYF	TGCAGCGTTGAAGAAGGGGCAGGGAGCACAGATACGCAGTATTTT
TRBJ2-1	TRBV7-2	-	-	CASSLARGLYNEQFF	TGTGCCAGCAGCCTTGCGCGGGGGCTTTACAATGAGCAGTTCTTC
TRBJ2-7	TRBV5-1	-	-	CASSLIAGSSYEQYF	TGCGCCAGCAGCTTGATCGCCGGGAGCTCCTACGAGCAGTACTTC
TRBJ1-1	TRBV7-9	TRBD1	-	CASSADRAGGRNTEAFF	TGTGCCAGCAGCGCGGACAGGGCAGGGGGGAGGAACACTGAAGCTTTCTTT
TRBJ1-2	TRBV21-1	-	-	CASSRREDRGYGYTF	TGTGCCAGCAGCCGAAGGGAGGACAGGGGCTATGGCTACACCTTC
TRBJ2-1	TRBV7-9	-	-	CASSLPGAPNEQFF	TGTGCCAGCAGCTTACCAGGGGCTCCCAATGAGCAGTTCTTC
TRBJ1-4	TRBV6-2/TRBV6-3	TRBD1	-	CASSYFLTGDEKLFF	TGTGCCAGCAGTTACTTCCTCACAGGGGATGAAAAACTGTTTTTT
TRBJ2-7	TRBV25-1	-	-	CASSEGRTGAYEQYF	TGTGCCAGCAGTGAAGGTCGGACTGGTGCCTACGAGCAGTACTTC
TRBJ2-6	TRBV6-6	-	-	CASSPRERGAGANVLTF	TGTGCCAGCAGTCCACGGGAGAGGGGAGCTGGGGCCAACGTCCTGACTTTC
TRBJ1-5	TRBV5-1	-	-	CASSLGGSQPQHF	TGCGCCAGCAGCCTAGGGGGTAGTCAGCCCCAGCATTTT
TRBJ2-5	TRBV4-1	-	-	CASSPQWAGETQYF	TGCGCCAGCAGCCCGCAATGGGCGGGGGAGACCCAGTACTTC
TRBJ2-7	TRBV4-2	-	-	CASSQDSTYEQYF	TGTGCCAGCAGCCAAGATTCAACCTACGAGCAGTACTTC
TRBJ1-1	TRBV6-5	-	-	CASSFTGLNTEAFF	TGTGCCAGCAGTTTCACAGGCTTGAACACTGAAGCTTTCTTT
TRBJ2-7	TRBV11-2	TRBD2	-	CASSLVYGGRYEQYF	TGTGCCAGCAGCTTAGTATACGGGGGGAGATACGAGCAGTACTTC
TRBJ2-1	TRBV3-1/TRBV3-2	-	-	CASSQELVAYNEQFF	TGTGCCAGCAGCCAAGAACTAGTAGCCTACAATGAGCAGTTCTTC
TRBJ1-4	TRBV9	-	once	CASSVGPGNEKLFF	TGTGCCAGCAGCGTAGGGCCAGGCAATGAAAAACTGTTTTTT
TRBJ1-6	TRBV7-9	-	-	CASSPGFSPLHF	TGTGCCAGCAGCCCAGGGTTTTCACCCCTCCACTTT
TRBJ1-5	TRBV7-2	-	-	CASSLFQGLHQPQHF	TGTGCCAGCAGCTTATTCCAGGGCCTACATCAGCCCCAGCATTTT
TRBJ2-1	TRBV6-2/TRBV6-3	TRBD2	-	CASSSGLAAARGQFF	TGTGCCAGCAGCTCCGGACTAGCGGCCGCTCGGGGGCAGTTCTTC